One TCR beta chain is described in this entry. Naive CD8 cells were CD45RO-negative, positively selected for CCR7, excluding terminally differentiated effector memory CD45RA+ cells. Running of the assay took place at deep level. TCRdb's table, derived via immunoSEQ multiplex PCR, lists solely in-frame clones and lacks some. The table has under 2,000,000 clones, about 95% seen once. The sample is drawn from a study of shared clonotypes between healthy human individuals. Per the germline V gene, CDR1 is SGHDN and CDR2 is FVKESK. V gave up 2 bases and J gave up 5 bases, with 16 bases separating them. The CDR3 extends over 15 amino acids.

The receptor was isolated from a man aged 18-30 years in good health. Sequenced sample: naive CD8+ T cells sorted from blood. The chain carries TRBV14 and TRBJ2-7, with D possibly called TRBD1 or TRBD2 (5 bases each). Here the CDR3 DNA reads TGTGCCAGCAGCCAATCGGGGCTGGGAACCCACGAGCAGTACTTC. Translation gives CASSQSGLGTHEQYF.